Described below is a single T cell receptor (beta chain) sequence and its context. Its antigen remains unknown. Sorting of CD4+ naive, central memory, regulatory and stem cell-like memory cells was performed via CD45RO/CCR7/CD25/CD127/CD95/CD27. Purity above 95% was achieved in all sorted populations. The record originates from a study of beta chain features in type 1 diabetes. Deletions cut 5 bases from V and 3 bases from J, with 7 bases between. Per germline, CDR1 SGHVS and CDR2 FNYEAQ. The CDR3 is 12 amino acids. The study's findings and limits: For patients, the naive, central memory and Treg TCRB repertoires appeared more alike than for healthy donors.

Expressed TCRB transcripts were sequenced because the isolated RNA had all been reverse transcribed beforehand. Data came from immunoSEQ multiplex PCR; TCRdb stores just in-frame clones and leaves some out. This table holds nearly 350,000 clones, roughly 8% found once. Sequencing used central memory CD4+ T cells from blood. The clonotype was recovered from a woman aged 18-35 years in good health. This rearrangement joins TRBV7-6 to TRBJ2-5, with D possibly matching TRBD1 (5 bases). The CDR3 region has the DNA TGTGCCAGCAGCAAAGGGGAAGAGACCCAGTACTTC. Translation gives CASSKGEETQYF.